A single sample gave rise to the 11 T cell receptor beta chains below, sequenced in a study of blood T cell repertoires in COVID-19. Repertoires were generated with immunoSEQ multiplex PCR, while TCRdb's copy carries only in-frame clones and drops some. The data show tens of thousands of clones, 79% seen once. Material: peripheral blood. These receptors all stem from a woman aged 80 or over with active or convalescent COVID-19.

The V gene is TRBV2, the J gene TRBJ1-3, with D unclear. CDR1 SNHLY and CDR2 FYNNEI come from the germline V gene. V lost 1 base to trimming and J lost 0 bases, with 4 bases between them. The CDR3 extends over 14 amino acids. CDR3 bases: TGTGCCAGCAGTGAAGATCGCTCTGGAAACACCATATATTTT. Translation: CASSEDRSGNTIYF. Looking up the rest from reference TRBV2 and TRBJ1-3 gives the full variable domain: EPEVTQTPSHQVTQMGQEVILRCVPISNHLYFYWYRQILGQKVEFLVSFYNNEISEKSEIFDDQFSVERPDGSNFTLKIRSTKLEDSAMYFCASSEDRSGNTIYFGEGSWLTVV.

The gene calls are TRBV10-1 and TRBJ2-3, with 10 bases fitting TRBD2. CDR3 size: 15 residues. CDR1 and CDR2 (germline): WNHNN, SYGVQD (reference sequence). After removal of 5 bases from V and 1 base from J, the junction contained 3 bases not matched to a gene. CDR3 region: CASSTGTSGTDTQYF. CDR3 DNA sequence: TGCGCCAGCAGTACCGGGACTAGCGGCACAGATACGCAGTATTTT.

The chain combines TRBV3-1 (or the pseudogene TRBV3-2) with TRBJ2-1; 12 bases align to TRBD2. J gave up 9 bases and V 1 base, and 16 bases lay outside the gene matches. Germline V lookup: CDR1 LGHDT, CDR2 YNNKEL (reference sequence). This CDR3 has 19 residues. The CDR3 DNA reads as TGTGCCAGCAGCCAAGGGTGGGCCCTTCTAGCGGGGGGGCCGAGTGAGCAGTTCTTC. The encoded protein is CASSQGWALLAGGPSEQFF.

The rearrangement links TRBV25-1 to TRBJ1-1; 10 bases align to TRBD1. Germline V gene lookup returns CDR1 MGHDK and CDR2 SYGVNS. CDR3 length: 14 amino acids. V shed 4 bases, J shed 5 bases, and the junction held 4 bases outside the gene matches. DNA for the CDR3: TGTGCCAGCAGTGGGACAGGGGGTAAAACTGAAGCTTTCTTT. Translating it yields CASSGTGGKTEAFF. The entire variable domain, with the rest obtained from reference TRBV25-1 and TRBJ1-1, is as follows: EADIYQTPRYLVIGTGKKITLECSQTMGHDKMYWYQQDPGMELHLIHYSYGVNSTEKGDLSSESTVSRIRTEHFPLTLESARPSHTSQYLCASSGTGGKTEAFFGQGTRLTVV.

The chain joins TRBV7-9 to TRBJ2-7; 8 nucleotides align to TRBD2. CDR1 SEHNR and CDR2 FQNEAQ come from the germline V gene (reference sequence). J lost 7 bases, V lost 3 bases, and 8 bases had no gene match. The CDR3 contains 14 residues. This CDR3 is CASSFNGGVTEQYF. The CDR3 nucleotides read TGTGCCAGCAGCTTTAACGGGGGGGTCACAGAGCAGTACTTC.

This chain connects TRBV7-8 to TRBJ2-7, with 9 bases that match TRBD1. With 5 bases clipped from V and 4 bases from J, the junction kept 6 bases outside the gene matches. This CDR3 is 14 amino acids long. Germline CDR1 is SGHVS and CDR2 is FQNEAQ. The CDR3 here is CASSTGQGLYEQYF. CDR3 coding DNA: TGTGCCAGCAGCACGGGACAGGGATTGTACGAGCAGTACTTC.

This clone was detected only once. CDR3 in amino acids: CASSFNRVTGANVLTF. The CDR3 DNA is TGTGCCAGCAGCTTCAACAGGGTAACTGGGGCCAACGTCCTGACTTTC. The chain recombines TRBV7-3 with TRBJ2-6; D may be TRBD1 (6 bases). The CDR3 is 16 residues long. Deletions cut 3 bases from V and 2 bases from J, with 11 bases between. From germline, CDR1 is SGHTA and CDR2 FQGTGA.

This clone came up many times. The CDR3 coding sequence is TGTGCCAGCAGCCGCGACAATCAGCCCCAGCATTTT. Amino acid sequence: CASSRDNQPQHF. The V and J genes are TRBV7-9 and TRBJ1-5; D unclear. This CDR3 is built from 12 residues. The V end lost 5 bases, the J end lost 3 bases, and 5 bases lay between the germline ends. Per the germline V gene, CDR1 is SEHNR and CDR2 is FQNEAQ (reference sequence).

The rearrangement links TRBV27 to TRBJ2-5; a weak D match, TRBD2 (5 bases). Germline assignment: CDR1 MNHEY and CDR2 SMNVEV (reference sequence). V was cut by 7 bases and J by 0 bases, with 21 bases left in between. This CDR3 spans 17 amino acids. CDR3 DNA sequence: TGTGCCAGCATGAGGGTGACGGACTTCCCGTACCAAGAGACCCAGTACTTC. Amino acids: CASMRVTDFPYQETQYF.

The J gene is TRBJ2-2, the V gene TRBV30; TRBD2 agrees at 7 bases. Germline CDR1 reads GTSNPN; CDR2 reads SVGIG (reference sequence). The CDR3 spans 14 residues. With V trimmed by 0 bases and J by 5 bases, 3 bases remained unmatched. The CDR3 loop reads CAWSVPGGTGELFF. The DNA for the CDR3 is TGTGCCTGGAGTGTACCCGGGGGGACCGGGGAGCTGTTTTTT.

The CDR3 loop reads CASSPREGSYNEQFF. Written as DNA, the CDR3 is TGTGCCAGCAGCCCCCGGGAAGGATCCTACAATGAGCAGTTCTTC. The chain joins TRBV7-3 to TRBJ2-1, with D perhaps TRBD2 (5 bases). Between the trimmed V and J ends, which lost 5 bases and 1 base, there was a span of 12 bases. Germline CDR1 is SGHTA and CDR2 is FQGTGA. The CDR3 covers 15 residues.